This T cell receptor beta chain was identified during a study of cytomegalovirus exposure and HLA in healthy donors. On the study more broadly: The 600 to 800 first-cohort repertoires shared a platform with the 130 or so validation repertoires, as reported in a later analysis.

Germline CDR1 and CDR2: ENHRY and SYGVKD. The CDR3 covers 15 residues. V shed 6 bases and J shed 10 bases, with 19 bases lying between them. Broader study findings: The authors listed 150 to 200 TCR beta chains as cytomegalovirus-associated. Among the CMV-associated chains, a few were confirmed in vitro as specific for CMV antigens.

As to this clone: Its antigen remains unidentified.

Measured with immunoSEQ multiplex PCR; TCRdb has only the in-frame clones, and not every one. The sample carries over 150,000 clones, about 86% recorded once. The TCR originated in a human donor in good health. The specimen was PBMCs. This chain connects TRBV10-3 to TRBJ1-6; tentatively, D is TRBD1 (5 bases). The CDR3 bases are TGTGCCATCAGACCCGGGACGGGAGTCGCCTCACCCCTCCACTTT. It is translated as CAIRPGTGVASPLHF.